The 26 T cell receptor beta chains below come from one sample, sequenced in a study of shared clonotypes between healthy human individuals. Profiled with immunoSEQ multiplex PCR; TCRdb holds only in-frame clones, not every one. The sample lists about 230,000 clones; approximately 65% were seen once. The source material was memory CD4+ T cells sorted from blood. Subset given: CD45RA-negative fraction. The receptor source for this set is a man in his thirties or forties in good health.

This clone was picked up a small number of times. V usage is TRBV10-3 and J usage is TRBJ2-2, with D perhaps TRBD1 or TRBD2 (6 bases each). CDR1 is ENHRY, CDR2 SYGVKD, per germline. CDR3 length: 16 amino acids. Trimming stripped 3 bases from V and 4 bases from J, with 15 bases between. Here the CDR3 reads CAISELGGPSTGELFF. For the CDR3, the DNA is TGTGCCATCAGTGAATTAGGGGGGCCGAGCACCGGGGAGCTGTTTTTT.

The chain uses TRBV29-1 and TRBJ1-1, with 10 bases identical to TRBD1. This CDR3 region has 15 residues. Losses at the gene ends were 7 bases for V and 0 bases for J; bases not matched to a gene: 8. In germline, CDR1 is SQVTM, CDR2 ANQGSEA. CDR3 coding DNA: TGCAGCGCGGGACAGGGGTGGGGGATGAACACTGAAGCTTTCTTT. This sequence encodes CSAGQGWGMNTEAFF.

The chain couples TRBV28 to TRBJ2-3; D uncertain. The V end was cut by 4 bases, the J end by 4 bases, with 6 bases between. The CDR3 sequence is 12 residues long. The germline V gene has CDR1 MDHEN and CDR2 SYDVKM. The CDR3 region is CASSSRSDTQYF. CDR3 DNA: TGTGCCAGCAGTTCTAGGTCAGATACGCAGTATTTT.

This chain uses TRBV29-1 with TRBJ1-2; TRBD1 might be the D (5 bases). The CDR3 is 16 amino acids. With 7 bases removed from V and 0 bases from J, the gap between germline ends came to 21 bases. Germline lookup yields CDR1 SQVTM and CDR2 ANQGSEA. The CDR3 region is CSAGGRGERTNYGYTF. DNA of the CDR3: TGCAGCGCTGGGGGACGGGGCGAAAGAACTAACTATGGCTACACCTTC.

V is TRBV4-3 and J is TRBJ2-3; TRBD2 matches at 7 bases. The CDR3 length is 16 residues. Germline trimming cut 1 base from V and 3 bases from J; bases unmatched to any gene: 7. Per the germline V gene, CDR1 is LGHNA and CDR2 is YSLEER. CDR3 sequence reads: CASSQVPGGRTDTQYF. DNA for the CDR3: TGCGCCAGCAGCCAAGTCCCGGGAGGTAGAACAGATACGCAGTATTTT.

This clone came up a few times. V usage is TRBV27 and J usage is TRBJ2-7, with 10 bases matching TRBD2. The CDR3 runs to 18 residues. V gave up 2 bases and J gave up 3 bases; unmatched junction bases: 13. The germline gives CDR1 MNHEY, CDR2 SMNVEV (reference sequence). CDR3: CASSLRPSLAGDFYEQYF. The CDR3 DNA follows: TGTGCCAGCAGTTTACGCCCTTCCCTAGCGGGAGACTTCTACGAGCAGTACTTC.

This clone turned up a few times. The rearrangement uses TRBV6-1 and TRBJ2-7, with TRBD1 matching over 8 bases. CDR1 is MNHNS and CDR2 is SASEGT in the germline V gene. The CDR3 has 15 amino acids. V lost 5 bases to trimming and J lost 1 base; unmatched junction nucleotides: 7. The CDR3 loop is CASSPRTGQSYEQYF. CDR3 in DNA: TGTGCCAGCAGTCCTAGGACAGGGCAATCCTACGAGCAGTACTTC.

This chain joins TRBV5-6 and TRBJ2-3; TRBD1 matches 9 bases. Trimming took 5 bases from V and 6 from J; bases not matched to a gene: 10. Germline assignment: CDR1 SGHDT and CDR2 YYEEEE. The CDR3 covers 15 residues. In nucleotides, the CDR3 is TGTGCCAGCAGGGCGAGGGGACAGGGTAGGGATACGCAGTATTTT. The encoded protein is CASRARGQGRDTQYF.

The sample holds many counts of this clone. V gene TRBV4-3 combines with J gene TRBJ2-2; D possibly corresponds to TRBD2 (5 bases). The CDR3 is 14 amino acids. V was shortened by 0 bases and J by 6 bases, with 8 bases between the two germline ends. Germline CDR1 LGHNA, CDR2 YSLEER. The CDR3 DNA is TGCGCCAGCAGCCAAGAAGAGGGCGCCGGGGAGCTGTTTTTT. Protein sequence: CASSQEEGAGELFF.

The chain combines TRBV2 with TRBJ2-3; TRBD2 agrees at 10 bases. Germline V gene lookup returns CDR1 SNHLY and CDR2 FYNNEI. The CDR3 sequence is 16 residues long. The V gene end was trimmed by 4 bases and the J gene end by 0 bases; junction bases not matched to a gene: 4. For the CDR3, the DNA is TGTGCCAGCAGTGGGACTAGCGGAACTAGCACAGATACGCAGTATTTT. Amino acids: CASSGTSGTSTDTQYF.

V usage is TRBV14 and J usage is TRBJ2-1; D remains unclear. CDR1 and CDR2 from the germline V gene are SGHDN and FVKESK. This CDR3 spans 14 amino acids. Trimming stripped 4 bases from V and 6 bases from J, with 13 bases between. In DNA form, the CDR3 reads TGTGCCAGCAGCCCGATCTATGGCGGCAATGAGCAGTTCTTC. This translates into CASSPIYGGNEQFF. The full variable domain, in which reference TRBV14 and TRBJ2-1 provide the parts outside the CDR3, is EAGVTQFPSHSVIEKGQTVTLRCDPISGHDNLYWYRRVMGKEIKFLLHFVKESKQDESGMPNNRFLAERTGGTYSTLKVQPAELEDSGVYFCASSPIYGGNEQFFGPGTRLTVL.

The J gene is TRBJ2-7, the V gene TRBV15; the D gene is possibly TRBD2 (5 bases). Germline V gene data show CDR1 as LNHNV and CDR2 as YYDKDF (reference sequence). The CDR3 has 16 residues. Trimming pared 3 bases from V and 3 bases from J, leaving 18 bases between. The CDR3 region is CATSRAGPGKNYEQYF. The CDR3 DNA is TGTGCCACCAGCAGGGCAGGCCCGGGAAAAAACTACGAGCAGTACTTC.

The chain has TRBV7-3 and TRBJ2-3; 8 bases are shared with TRBD2. The V and J ends lost 3 bases and 5 bases, in that order; junction bases with no gene match: 4. Germline assignment: CDR1 SGHTA and CDR2 FQGTGA. There are 14 residues in the CDR3. The CDR3 bases are TGTGCCAGCAGCTTTGGGCTAGCGGGAGATACGCAGTATTTT. Translating it yields CASSFGLAGDTQYF.

The rearrangement joins TRBV5-6 to TRBJ1-1, with TRBD1 as a possible D gene (5 bases). The CDR3 has 17 residues. Looked up from germline, CDR1 is SGHDT and CDR2 is YYEEEE. The V end was cut by 0 bases, the J end by 6 bases, with 21 bases between. CDR3 DNA sequence: TGTGCCAGCAGCTTGGAAGTAAATATGGGGGTTAATTCTGAAGCTTTCTTT. It is translated as CASSLEVNMGVNSEAFF.

The J gene is TRBJ2-1, the V gene TRBV5-4, with D perhaps assigned TRBD1 or TRBD2 (5 bases each). Germline CDR1 and CDR2: SGHNT and YYREEE (reference sequence). This CDR3 contains 15 residues. V was cut by 4 bases and J by 5 bases, with 16 bases left in between. CDR3 bases: TGTGCCAGCAGCGTTGGGGCTAGCAGGAACAATGAGCAGTTCTTC. Protein sequence: CASSVGASRNNEQFF. The full variable domain, rest sourced from reference TRBV5-4 and TRBJ2-1, is ETGVTQSPTHLIKTRGQQVTLRCSSQSGHNTVSWYQQALGQGPQFIFQYYREEENGRGNFPPRFSGLQFPNYSSELNVNALELDDSALYLCASSVGASRNNEQFFGPGTRLTVL.

This clone showed up many times. This rearrangement joins TRBV14 to TRBJ2-2; no clear D. The CDR3 has 12 amino acids. The V end lost 2 bases, the J end lost 8 bases, and 6 bases lay between the germline ends. CDR1 SGHDN and CDR2 FVKESK come from the germline V gene. CDR3 coding DNA: TGTGCCAGCAGCCAACCGACAGGGGAGCTGTTTTTT. As protein: CASSQPTGELFF.

This chain joins TRBV27 and TRBJ1-2; D is unclear. CDR1 and CDR2 from the germline V gene are MNHEY and SMNVEV (reference sequence). V was trimmed by 3 bases and J by 0 bases, leaving 8 bases between them. The CDR3 spans 14 residues. The CDR3 region is CASSFDVTNYGYTF. CDR3 sequence (DNA): TGTGCCAGCAGTTTTGACGTAACTAACTATGGCTACACCTTC.

This chain links TRBV7-9 with TRBJ2-3, with D possibly TRBD1 on 5 matching bases. The germline V and J ends were trimmed by 4 bases and 0 bases, with 8 bases remaining between them. The CDR3 is 14 amino acids. CDR1 and CDR2 from the germline V gene are SEHNR and FQNEAQ (reference sequence). CDR3 region: CASSYPGSTDTQYF. Written as DNA, the CDR3 is TGTGCCAGCAGCTACCCAGGGAGCACAGATACGCAGTATTTT.

This clone came up a few times. The chain recombines TRBV10-2 with TRBJ2-1, with D hard to call. This CDR3 has 12 residues. Germline CDR1 reads WSHSY; CDR2 reads SAAADI. The V end was cut by 6 bases, the J end by 6 bases, with 9 bases between. The CDR3 reads CASSLYSNEQFF. The CDR3 DNA sequence: TGCGCCAGCAGCCTCTACAGCAATGAGCAGTTCTTC.

This clone has at least ten counts. The V gene is TRBV15, the J gene TRBJ2-2, with D perhaps TRBD1 (5 bases). Trimming removed 3 bases from V and 7 bases from J, with 12 bases in between. Germline V gene sequence: CDR1 LNHNV, CDR2 YYDKDF (reference sequence). The CDR3 is 14 amino acids. The CDR3 coding sequence is TGTGCCACCAGCAGCAGGGTGTCCGGCGGGGAGCTGTTTTTT. This sequence encodes CATSSRVSGGELFF.

Worth noting for this clone: A far larger clone is just one base off, so this is likely a read error. The rearrangement uses TRBV2 and TRBJ2-3; perhaps TRBD1 as D (5 bases). The CDR3 has 14 residues. Germline assignment: CDR1 SNHLY and CDR2 FYNNEI. The CDR3: CASSATLDTNTQYF. CDR3 bases: TGTGCCAGCAGTGCTACACTGGACACAAATACGCAGTATTTT.

This chain links TRBV6-1 with TRBJ2-1, with D unclear. Germline-derived CDR1 and CDR2 are MNHNS and SASEGT. V dropped 5 bases and J dropped 9 bases, with 20 bases sitting between them. The CDR3 is 15 residues long. CDR3 sequence (DNA): TGTGCCAGCAGTCAGGTCTCCTCGGGTCACGGTGAGCAGTTCTTC. Protein product: CASSQVSSGHGEQFF.

The chain employs TRBV5-1 and TRBJ1-1, with D perhaps matching TRBD1 (6 bases). Trimming cost V 5 bases and J 3 bases, with 17 bases left between them. This CDR3 has 15 residues. Germline loops: CDR1 SGHRS, CDR2 YFSETQ. The chain's CDR3 is CASRGISGADTEAFF. The CDR3 DNA reads TGCGCCAGCAGGGGGATCTCAGGGGCGGACACTGAAGCTTTCTTT. Full variable domain (outside the CDR3, taken from reference TRBV5-1 and TRBJ1-1): KAGVTQTPRYLIKTRGQQVTLSCSPISGHRSVSWYQQTPGQGLQFLFEYFSETQRNKGNFPGRFSGRQFSNSRSEMNVSTLELGDSALYLCASRGISGADTEAFFGQGTRLTVV.

Points on this clone: A much larger clone sits a single nucleotide away, making a read error possible. Other DNA sequences of this sample code for an identical CDR3. V is TRBV7-8 and J is TRBJ1-1; 7 positions match TRBD1. The CDR3 runs 14 residues. With 7 bases clipped from V and 2 bases from J, the junction kept 7 bases outside the gene matches. The germline V gene encodes CDR1 SGHVS and CDR2 FQNEAQ. The CDR3 DNA is TGTGCCAGCACACAGGGGAGAGGAAACACTGAAGCTTTCTTT. Its protein is CASTQGRGNTEAFF.

The chain joins TRBV7-9 to TRBJ2-4, with TRBD2 as a possible D gene (6 bases). This CDR3 contains 15 residues. V lost 5 bases to trimming and J lost 1 base, with 12 bases between them. Germline assignment: CDR1 SEHNR and CDR2 FQNEAQ (reference sequence). CDR3 loop: CASSTGSGAKNIQYF. In DNA, the CDR3 is TGTGCCAGCAGCACCGGCAGCGGGGCCAAAAACATTCAGTACTTC.

This clone has just a few counts. This chain uses TRBV29-1 with TRBJ2-1; tentative D call: TRBD1 (6 bases). Trimming cost V 6 bases and J 10 bases, with 16 bases left between them. From germline, CDR1 is SQVTM and CDR2 ANQGSEA. The CDR3 is made up of 12 amino acids. The CDR3 bases are TGCAGCGTCGTCAAAACAGGGCCCGAGCAGTTCTTC. Its protein is CSVVKTGPEQFF.